This T cell receptor (beta chain) is from a study of a mutant IDH1 vaccine in newly diagnosed glioma. At the level of the study: Patients were started on vaccination 4-6 weeks after radiotherapy alone, or with temozolomide cycles. Treated individuals were approximately 60% male and approximately 38% female, averaging roughly 44 years of age. Weeks 35 and 47 hosted visits V12 and V13, respectively.

Trimming took off 2 bases at V and 2 bases at J, with 7 bases between the two ends. Per the germline V gene, CDR1 is MNHEY and CDR2 is SMNVEV (reference sequence). This CDR3 region has 13 residues. Time point noted: week 35, safety follow-up. Every vaccine dose comprised 300 ug of mutant IDH1 20-mer peptide plus topical imiquimod. New IDH1-mutant, ATRX-lost WHO grade 3 or 4 astrocytomas occurred in donors. A word on this clone: Its target is unknown.

Only in-frame clones appear in the TCRdb table, and some are missing; sequencing was by immunoSEQ multiplex PCR. The data show 55,000 to 65,000 clones, less than 90% seen once. The source was PBMCs, collected from a glioma patient whose treatment included an IDH1 peptide vaccine. The origin of this receptor is a man aged 25 to 40 with glioma. V is TRBV27 and J is TRBJ2-7; D ambiguous. The CDR3, as DNA: TGTGCCAGCAGTTTAACACCGACCTACGAGCAGTACTTC. It specifies CASSLTPTYEQYF.